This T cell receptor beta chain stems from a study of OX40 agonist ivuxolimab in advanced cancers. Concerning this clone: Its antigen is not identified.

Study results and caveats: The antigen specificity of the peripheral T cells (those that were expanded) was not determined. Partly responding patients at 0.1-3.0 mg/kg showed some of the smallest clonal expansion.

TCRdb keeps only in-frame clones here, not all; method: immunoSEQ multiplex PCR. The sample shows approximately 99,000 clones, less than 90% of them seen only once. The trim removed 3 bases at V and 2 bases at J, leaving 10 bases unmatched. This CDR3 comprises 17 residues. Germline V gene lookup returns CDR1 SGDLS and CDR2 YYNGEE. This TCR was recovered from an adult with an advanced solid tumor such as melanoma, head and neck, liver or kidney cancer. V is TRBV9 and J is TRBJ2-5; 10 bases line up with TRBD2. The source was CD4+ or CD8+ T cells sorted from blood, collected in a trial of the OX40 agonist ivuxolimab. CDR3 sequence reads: CASSAGIAGGVQETQYF. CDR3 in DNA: TGTGCCAGCAGCGCAGGCATAGCGGGGGGAGTTCAAGAGACCCAGTACTTC.